Listed below are T cell receptor beta chains from one sample, sequenced in a study of shared clonotypes between healthy human individuals. Here immunoSEQ multiplex PCR was the method, and the copy in TCRdb shows in-frame clones only, minus some. The sample has around 1.5 million clones; 95% to 99% are singletons. What was sequenced was naive CD4+ T cells sorted from blood. Receptor source: a man younger than 40 in good health. The CDR3 runs from the conserved cysteine through the conserved F or W. The D gene is left open where the match is weak.

d_gene	j_gene	v_gene	CDR3nt	CDR3aa
TRBD1	TRBJ2-2	TRBV29-1	TGCAGCGTGCCACATTACAGGGGGTCTTTATCCACCGGGGAGCTGTTTTTT	CSVPHYRGSLSTGELFF
TRBD2	TRBJ2-1	TRBV7-8	TGTGCAAGCGCTTTAGAGAGACTAGCTAGACATGAGCAGTTCTTC	CASALERLARHEQFF
.	TRBJ2-2	TRBV2	TGTGCCAGCGGGGGGACTCGGAGTACCGGGGAGCTGTTTTTT	CASGGTRSTGELFF
TRBD1	TRBJ1-5	TRBV6-1	TGTGCCAGCAGGGACGACAGGGGGTATCAGCCCCAGCATTTT	CASRDDRGYQPQHF
TRBD1	TRBJ1-2	TRBV6-6	TGTGCCAGCAGCCGACAGGGAACTGGTGGCTACACCTTC	CASSRQGTGGYTF
TRBD2	TRBJ2-2	TRBV4-2	TGTGCCAGCAGCCCCCGGACTAGCGGGATTAACACCGGGGAGCTGTTTTTT	CASSPRTSGINTGELFF
.	TRBJ2-7	TRBV4-1	TGCGCCAGCAGCCAAGTCCTCGGTTCCTACGAGCAGTACTTC	CASSQVLGSYEQYF
.	TRBJ2-3	TRBV5-4	TGTGCCAGCAGAGGCAGGGGAGGAGATACGCAGTATTTT	CASRGRGGDTQYF
TRBD1	TRBJ2-3	TRBV9	TGTGCCAGCAGCGCGGACAGGGGTGCAGATACGCAGTATTTT	CASSADRGADTQYF
.	TRBJ1-2	TRBV5-6	TGTGCCAGCAGCGAGGTTAGAGCTACGAGGACTAACTATGGCTACACCTTC	CASSEVRATRTNYGYTF